The present TCR beta chain was sequenced within a study of beta chain features in type 1 diabetes. What was sequenced were expressed TCRB transcripts, since all of the isolated RNA had been reverse transcribed. The assay was immunoSEQ multiplex PCR, and TCRdb's table has in-frame clones only and misses some. The table includes approximately 240,000 clones, 16% detected once. Per the germline V gene, CDR1 is SQVTM and CDR2 is ANQGSEA. The CDR3 is 13 amino acids. Trimming stripped 6 bases from V and 0 bases from J, with 11 bases between. This clone turned up a few times. Its antigen is undetermined. Regarding the study as a whole: A moderate, significant TCRB CDR3 shortening appeared in type 1 diabetes across four CD4+ subsets.

The source is a young man with type 1 diabetes. The rearrangement joins TRBV29-1 to TRBJ1-1, with a weak D call TRBD1 (6 bases). The specimen sequenced was naive CD4+ T cells from blood. CDR3 DNA: TGCAGCGTGACGGACAGTCTGAACACTGAAGCTTTCTTT. Translating gives CSVTDSLNTEAFF.